The TCR beta chain under discussion was sequenced for a study of T cell repertoires in cytomegalovirus infection. Regarding this clonotype: Its antigen remains unknown.

This CDR3 contains 12 residues. CDR1 is MNHEY, CDR2 SVGAGI, per germline. Trimming stripped 6 bases from V and 2 bases from J, with 5 bases between. MiXCR was run by TCRdb on the reads, yielding one entry per CDR3 protein. The sample lists hundreds of thousands of distinct CDR3 sequences, approximately 31% occurring once. Study conclusions and caveats: Predominance within the ex vivo response was attributable to HLA-C-restricted CMV-specific TCR beta clonotypes.

The TCR originated in a human donor in good health (CMV status not recorded). Some clones in this sample may be carry-over from other donors' samples. The specimen was PBMCs. This chain links TRBV6-5 with TRBJ1-3; D not certain. CDR3 nucleotides: TGTGCCAGCAGAGGTCCTGGAAACACCATATATTTT. It encodes CASRGPGNTIYF.